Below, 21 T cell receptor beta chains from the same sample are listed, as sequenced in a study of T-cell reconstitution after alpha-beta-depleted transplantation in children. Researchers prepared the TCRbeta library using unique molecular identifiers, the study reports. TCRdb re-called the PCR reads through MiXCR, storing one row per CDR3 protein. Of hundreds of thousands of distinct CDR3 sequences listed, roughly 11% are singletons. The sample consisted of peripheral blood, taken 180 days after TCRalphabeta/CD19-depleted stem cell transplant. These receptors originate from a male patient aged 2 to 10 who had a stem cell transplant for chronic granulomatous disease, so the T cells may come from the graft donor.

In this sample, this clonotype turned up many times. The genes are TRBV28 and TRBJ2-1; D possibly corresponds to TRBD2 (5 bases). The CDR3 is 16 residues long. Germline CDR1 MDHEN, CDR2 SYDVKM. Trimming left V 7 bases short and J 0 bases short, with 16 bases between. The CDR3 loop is CASKELVAFSYNEQFF. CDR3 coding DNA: TGTGCCAGCAAGGAACTAGTCGCCTTCTCCTACAATGAGCAGTTCTTC.

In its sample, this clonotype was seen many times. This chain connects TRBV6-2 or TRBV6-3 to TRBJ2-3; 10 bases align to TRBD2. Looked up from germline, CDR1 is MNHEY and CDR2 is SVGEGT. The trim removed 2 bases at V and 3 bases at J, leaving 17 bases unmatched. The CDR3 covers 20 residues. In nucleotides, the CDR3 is TGTGCCAGCAGTTACGACCCCAGGGGGCTAGCGGGAGAGGGAACAGATACGCAGTATTTT. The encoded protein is CASSYDPRGLAGEGTDTQYF.

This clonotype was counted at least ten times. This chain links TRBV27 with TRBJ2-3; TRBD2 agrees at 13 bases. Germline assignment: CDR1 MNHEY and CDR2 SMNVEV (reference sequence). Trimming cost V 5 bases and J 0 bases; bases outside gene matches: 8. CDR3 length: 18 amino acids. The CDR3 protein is CASSRTSGSKRSTDTQYF. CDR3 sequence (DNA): TGTGCCAGCAGTCGGACTAGCGGGAGTAAGCGGAGCACAGATACGCAGTATTTT.

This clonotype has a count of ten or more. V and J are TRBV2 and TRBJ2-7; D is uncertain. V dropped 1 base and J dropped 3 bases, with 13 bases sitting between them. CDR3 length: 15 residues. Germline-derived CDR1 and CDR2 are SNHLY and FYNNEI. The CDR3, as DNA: TGTGCCAGCAGTGAAGTCCTCCTCCCCAGCTACGAGCAGTACTTC. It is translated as CASSEVLLPSYEQYF.

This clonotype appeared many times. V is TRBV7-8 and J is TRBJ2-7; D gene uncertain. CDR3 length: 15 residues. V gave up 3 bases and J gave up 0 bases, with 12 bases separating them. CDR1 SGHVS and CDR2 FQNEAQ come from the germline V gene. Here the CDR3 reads CASSLTAPSSYEQYF. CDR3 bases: TGTGCCAGCAGCTTGACGGCCCCGAGCTCCTACGAGCAGTACTTC. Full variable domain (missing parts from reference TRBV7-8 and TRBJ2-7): GAGVSQSPRYKVAKRGQDVALRCDPISGHVSLFWYQQALGQGPEFLTYFQNEAQLDKSGLPSDRFFAERPEGSVSTLKIQRTQQEDSAVYLCASSLTAPSSYEQYFGPGTRLTVT.

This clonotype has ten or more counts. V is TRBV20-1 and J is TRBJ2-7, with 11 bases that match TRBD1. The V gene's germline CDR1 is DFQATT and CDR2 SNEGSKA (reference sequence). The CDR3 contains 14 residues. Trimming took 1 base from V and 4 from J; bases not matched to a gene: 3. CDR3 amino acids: CSARGDRGFYEQYF. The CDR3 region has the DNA TGCAGTGCTAGAGGGGACAGGGGGTTTTACGAGCAGTACTTC.

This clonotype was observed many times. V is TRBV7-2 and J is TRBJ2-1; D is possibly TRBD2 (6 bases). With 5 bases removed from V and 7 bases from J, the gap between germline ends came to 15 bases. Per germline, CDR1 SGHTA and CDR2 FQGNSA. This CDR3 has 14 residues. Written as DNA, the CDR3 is TGTGCCAGCAGCCCACCGGGACTCGGGAATGAGCAGTTCTTC. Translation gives CASSPPGLGNEQFF.

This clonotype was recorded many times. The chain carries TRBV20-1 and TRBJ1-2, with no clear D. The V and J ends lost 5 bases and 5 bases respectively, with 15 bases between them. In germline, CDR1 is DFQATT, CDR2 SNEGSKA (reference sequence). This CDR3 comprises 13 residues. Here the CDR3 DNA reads TGCAGTGCTGGGCGGGTAGGGCAATATGGCTACACCTTC. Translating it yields CSAGRVGQYGYTF.

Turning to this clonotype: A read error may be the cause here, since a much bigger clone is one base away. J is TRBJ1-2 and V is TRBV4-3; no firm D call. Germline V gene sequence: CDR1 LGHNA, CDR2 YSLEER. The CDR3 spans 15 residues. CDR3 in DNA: TGCGCCAGCAGCCAAGGGCACAGCGGTAACTATGGCTTCACCTTC. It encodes CASSQGHSGNYGFTF.

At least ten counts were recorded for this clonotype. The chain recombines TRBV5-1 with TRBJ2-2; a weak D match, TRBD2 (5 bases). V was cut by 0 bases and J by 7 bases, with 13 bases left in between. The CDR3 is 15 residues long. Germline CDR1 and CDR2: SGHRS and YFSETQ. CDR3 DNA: TGCGCCAGCAGCTTGGTTGGAGCGGCGCTCGGGGAGCTGTTTTTT. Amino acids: CASSLVGAALGELFF.

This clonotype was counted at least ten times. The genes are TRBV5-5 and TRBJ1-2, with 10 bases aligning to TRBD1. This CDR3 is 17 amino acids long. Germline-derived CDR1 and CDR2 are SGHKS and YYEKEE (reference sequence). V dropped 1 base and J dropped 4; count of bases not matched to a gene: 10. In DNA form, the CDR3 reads TGTGCCAGCAGCTTGAGAACTGGGACAGGGGTTACCTATGGCTACACCTTC. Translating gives CASSLRTGTGVTYGYTF.

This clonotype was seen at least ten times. DNA of the CDR3: TGCGCCAGCAGCCCGAACCCGGCACTAGATTTACCCGATACGCAGTATTTT. It translates to CASSPNPALDLPDTQYF. The rearrangement joins TRBV4-1 to TRBJ2-3; a weak D match, TRBD2 (5 bases). Looked up from germline, CDR1 is MGHRA and CDR2 is YSYEKL. The V and J ends lost 4 bases and 6 bases respectively, with 23 bases between them. This CDR3 contains 17 residues.

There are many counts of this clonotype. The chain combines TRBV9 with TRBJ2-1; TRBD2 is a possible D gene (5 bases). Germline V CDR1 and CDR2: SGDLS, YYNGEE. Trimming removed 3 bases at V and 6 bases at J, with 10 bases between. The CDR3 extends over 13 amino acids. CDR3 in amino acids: CASSDWTGNEQFF. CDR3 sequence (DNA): TGTGCCAGCAGCGATTGGACTGGCAATGAGCAGTTCTTC. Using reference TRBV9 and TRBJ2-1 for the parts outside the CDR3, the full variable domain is DSGVTQTPKHLITATGQRVTLRCSPRSGDLSVYWYQQSLDQGLQFLIQYYNGEERAKGNILERFSAQQFPDLHSELNLSSLELGDSALYFCASSDWTGNEQFFGPGTRLTVL.

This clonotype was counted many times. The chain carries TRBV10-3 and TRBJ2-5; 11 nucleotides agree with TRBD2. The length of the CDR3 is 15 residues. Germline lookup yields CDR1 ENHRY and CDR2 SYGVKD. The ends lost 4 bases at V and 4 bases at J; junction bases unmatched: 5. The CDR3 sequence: CAISAPSGGRETQYF. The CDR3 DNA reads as TGTGCCATCAGTGCCCCTAGCGGGGGGAGAGAGACCCAGTACTTC.

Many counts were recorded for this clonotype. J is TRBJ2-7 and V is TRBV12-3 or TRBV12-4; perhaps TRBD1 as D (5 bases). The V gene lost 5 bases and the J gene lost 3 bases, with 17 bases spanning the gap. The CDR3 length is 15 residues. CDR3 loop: CASSPYLLRGYEQYF. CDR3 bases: TGTGCCAGCAGTCCCTATTTATTAAGGGGCTACGAGCAGTACTTC.

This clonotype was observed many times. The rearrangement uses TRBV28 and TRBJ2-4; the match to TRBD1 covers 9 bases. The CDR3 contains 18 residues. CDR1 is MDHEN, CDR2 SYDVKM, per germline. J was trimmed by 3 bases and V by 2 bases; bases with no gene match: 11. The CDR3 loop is CASSLIRERTGVKNIQYF. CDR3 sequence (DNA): TGTGCCAGCAGTTTAATTCGTGAACGGACAGGGGTCAAAAACATTCAGTACTTC.

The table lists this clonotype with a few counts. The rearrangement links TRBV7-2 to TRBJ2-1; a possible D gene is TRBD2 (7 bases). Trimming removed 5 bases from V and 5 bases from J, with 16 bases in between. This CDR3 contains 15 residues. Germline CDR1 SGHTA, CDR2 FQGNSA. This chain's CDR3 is CASSPRGGGHNEQFF. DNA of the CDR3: TGTGCCAGCAGCCCTAGGGGGGGGGGCCACAATGAGCAGTTCTTC.

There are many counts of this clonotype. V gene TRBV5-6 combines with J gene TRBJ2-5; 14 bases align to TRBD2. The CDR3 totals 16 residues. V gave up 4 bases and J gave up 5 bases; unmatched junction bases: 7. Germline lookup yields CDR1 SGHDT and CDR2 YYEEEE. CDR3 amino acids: CASSQGGLAGGETQYF. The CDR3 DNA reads TGTGCCAGCAGCCAGGGAGGACTAGCGGGGGGCGAGACCCAGTACTTC.

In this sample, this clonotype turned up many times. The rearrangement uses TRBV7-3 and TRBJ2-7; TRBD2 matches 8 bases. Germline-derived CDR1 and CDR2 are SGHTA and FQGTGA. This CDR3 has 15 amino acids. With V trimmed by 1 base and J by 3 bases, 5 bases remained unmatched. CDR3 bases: TGTGCCAGCAGCTTAATGGCGACTAGCGACTACGAGCAGTACTTC. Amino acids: CASSLMATSDYEQYF.

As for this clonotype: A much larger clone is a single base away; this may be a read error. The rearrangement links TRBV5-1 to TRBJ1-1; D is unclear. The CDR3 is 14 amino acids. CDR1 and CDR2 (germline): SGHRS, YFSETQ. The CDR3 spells CASRLTTMNTEAFF. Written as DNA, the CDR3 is TGCGCCAGCCGCTTGACCACAATGAACACTGAAGCTTTCTTT.

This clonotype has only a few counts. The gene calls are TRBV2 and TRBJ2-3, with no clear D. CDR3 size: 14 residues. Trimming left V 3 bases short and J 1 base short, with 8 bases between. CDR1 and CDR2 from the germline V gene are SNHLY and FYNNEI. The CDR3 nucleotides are TGTGCCAGCAGTGATATTCAGGGCACAGATACGCAGTATTTT. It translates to CASSDIQGTDTQYF.